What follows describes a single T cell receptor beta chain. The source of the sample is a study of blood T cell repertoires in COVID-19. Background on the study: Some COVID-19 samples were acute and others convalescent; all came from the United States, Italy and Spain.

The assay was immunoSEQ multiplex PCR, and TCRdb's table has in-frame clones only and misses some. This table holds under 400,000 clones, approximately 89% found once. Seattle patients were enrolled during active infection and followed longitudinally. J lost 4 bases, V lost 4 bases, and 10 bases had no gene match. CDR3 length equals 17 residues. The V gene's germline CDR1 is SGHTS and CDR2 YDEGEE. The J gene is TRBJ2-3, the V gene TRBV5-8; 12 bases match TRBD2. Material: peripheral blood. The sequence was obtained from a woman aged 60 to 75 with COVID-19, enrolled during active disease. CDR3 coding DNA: TGTGCCAGCAGCAAGCGGACTAGCGGGGTCCCCGCAGATACGCAGTATTTT. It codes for CASSKRTSGVPADTQYF.